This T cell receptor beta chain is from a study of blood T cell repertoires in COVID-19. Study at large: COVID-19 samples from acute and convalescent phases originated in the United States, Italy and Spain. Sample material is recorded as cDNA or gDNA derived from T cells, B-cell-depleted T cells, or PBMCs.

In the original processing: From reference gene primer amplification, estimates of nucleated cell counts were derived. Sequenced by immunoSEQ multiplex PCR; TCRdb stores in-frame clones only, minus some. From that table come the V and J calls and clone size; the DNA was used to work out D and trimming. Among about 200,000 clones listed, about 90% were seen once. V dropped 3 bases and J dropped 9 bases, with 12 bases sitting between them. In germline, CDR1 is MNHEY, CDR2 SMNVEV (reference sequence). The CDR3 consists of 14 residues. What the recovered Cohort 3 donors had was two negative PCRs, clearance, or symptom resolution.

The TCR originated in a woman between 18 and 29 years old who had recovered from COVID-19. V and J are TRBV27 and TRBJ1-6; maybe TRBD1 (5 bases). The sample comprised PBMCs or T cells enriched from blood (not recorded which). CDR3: CASSFRDGSSPLHF. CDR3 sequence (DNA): TGTGCCAGCAGTTTCCGGGACGGGAGTTCACCCCTCCACTTT.